This T cell receptor beta chain was retrieved from a study of Tregs in tolerant kidney transplant recipients. Study context: CD4+CD25+CD127- cells came from roughly 3-day belatacept mixed lymphocyte reactions, some with approximately five-day graft donor restimulation. Antibodies separated recipient from donor cells. General study findings and limits: No direct test of biological reproducibility was done here. Few patients were studied, so findings need validation in larger groups.

CDR1 is SNHLY, CDR2 FYNNEI, per germline. The CDR3 runs 14 residues. V was pared by 7 bases and J by 8 bases, with 12 bases of the junction left unmatched. This clone was detected a few times. Its specificity is not known. Clones were sequenced by immunoSEQ multiplex PCR, and TCRdb holds only the in-frame ones, with some missing. The sample records 2,600 or so clones, roughly 42% being singletons. V usage is TRBV2 and J usage is TRBJ1-2, with 8 nucleotides matching TRBD1. The sequenced sample consisted of Tregs from blood cultured with allogeneic cells. The sequence was obtained from a human donor in good health. The CDR3 region is CASTGGAFMGGYTF. The CDR3 bases are TGTGCCAGCACAGGGGGCGCATTTATGGGAGGCTACACCTTC.